This T cell receptor beta chain was observed in a study of beta chain features in type 1 diabetes. Trimming left V 2 bases short and J 4 bases short, with 8 bases between. Per germline, CDR1 SGHTA and CDR2 FQGTGA. The CDR3 consists of 13 residues. Since all of the isolated RNA was reverse transcribed, expressed TCRB transcripts were what got sequenced. Clones were read by immunoSEQ multiplex PCR, and TCRdb kept only the in-frame ones, dropping some. Of under 800,000 clones detected, around 16% appear once; the ten largest clones hold under 0.095%. The specimen sequenced was naive CD4+ T cells from blood. The chain is built from TRBV7-3 and TRBJ1-2; D gene uncertain. This clonotype was obtained from a man aged 18 to 30 in good health. In DNA, the CDR3 is TGTGCCAGCAGCTTATCCTACGGCTATGGCTACACCTTC. Amino acid sequence: CASSLSYGYGYTF.